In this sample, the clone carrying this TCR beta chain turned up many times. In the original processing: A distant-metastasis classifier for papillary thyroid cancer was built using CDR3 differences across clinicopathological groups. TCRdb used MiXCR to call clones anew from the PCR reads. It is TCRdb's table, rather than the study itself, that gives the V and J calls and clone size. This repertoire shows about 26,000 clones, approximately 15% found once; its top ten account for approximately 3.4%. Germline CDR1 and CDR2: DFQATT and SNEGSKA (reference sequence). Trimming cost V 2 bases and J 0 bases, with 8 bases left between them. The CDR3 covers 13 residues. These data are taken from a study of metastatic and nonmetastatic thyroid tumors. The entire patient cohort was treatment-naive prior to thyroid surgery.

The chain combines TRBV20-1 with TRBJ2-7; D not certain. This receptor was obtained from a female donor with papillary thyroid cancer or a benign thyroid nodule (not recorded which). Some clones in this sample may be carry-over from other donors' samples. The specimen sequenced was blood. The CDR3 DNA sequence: TGCAGTGCTAGACAGGAGAGCTCCTACGAGCAGTACTTC. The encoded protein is CSARQESSYEQYF.